The 2 T cell receptor beta chains below come from one sample, sequenced in a study of blood T cell repertoires in COVID-19. This table comes from immunoSEQ multiplex PCR, and its TCRdb copy is limited to in-frame clones, with some not included. The table has fewer than 200,000 clones, under 80% seen once. Sequencing used peripheral blood. These receptors were collected from a woman aged 80 or over with acute or convalescent COVID-19.

The gene calls are TRBV7-2 and TRBJ2-5, with a tentative D call TRBD2 (6 bases). The CDR3 runs to 15 residues. CDR1 and CDR2 from the germline V gene are SGHTA and FQGNSA. Trimming took 4 bases from V and 1 from J, leaving 13 bases between them. In nucleotides, the CDR3 is TGTGCCAGCAGCTACGGGACTGTACCCCAAGAGACCCAGTACTTC. This encodes CASSYGTVPQETQYF.

The rearrangement joins TRBV28 to TRBJ1-5; 9 bases line up with TRBD1. The CDR3 length is 14 residues. Germline assignment: CDR1 MDHEN and CDR2 SYDVKM. Germline trimming cut 2 bases from V and 7 bases from J; bases unmatched to any gene: 3. The CDR3 coding sequence is TGTGCCAGCAGTTTAGGGACAGGGACACAGCCCCAGCATTTT. It encodes CASSLGTGTQPQHF.